Listed here are 10 T cell receptor beta chains from one sample, sequenced in a study of identical twins. TCRdb re-derived calls from the 5' RACE reads in MiXCR, one entry per CDR3 protein. Of approximately 220,000 distinct CDR3 sequences in the sample, 7.5% were seen once. Another study also made use of these data, one on yellow fever vaccine responses in identical twins.

Sample: CD8+ T cells sorted from blood. The receptors shown here come from a woman younger than 35 in good health.

This clonotype has a handful of counts. The rearrangement joins TRBV20-1 to TRBJ2-7, with 7 bases matching TRBD1. The CDR3 sequence is 12 residues long. Germline V gene data show CDR1 as DFQATT and CDR2 as SNEGSKA (reference sequence). V lost 6 bases and J lost 5; bases outside the gene matches: 7. CDR3 region: CSAYPTGNEQYF. The DNA for the CDR3 is TGCAGTGCGTATCCGACAGGGAACGAGCAGTACTTC.

In its sample, this clonotype was seen a few times. The chain links TRBV12-3 or TRBV12-4 to TRBJ2-1; 8 bases are a match to TRBD2. V was clipped by 6 bases and J by 8 bases; unmatched bases: 9. The CDR3 contains 14 residues. The CDR3 DNA is TGTGCCAGCAGCCTAGCGGGCATGGGTTATGAGCAGTTCTTC. Its translation: CASSLAGMGYEQFF.

Turning to this clonotype: At one end the junction does not follow the germline gene, possibly because of a read error. CDR3 sequence reads: CASSSSGSKYNVQFF. The CDR3, as DNA: TGTGCCAGCAGCTCGAGCGGGAGTAAATACAATGTGCAGTTCTTC. The V and J genes are TRBV7-3 and TRBJ2-1; 8 positions match TRBD2. The CDR3 is made up of 15 amino acids. Germline V gene lookup returns CDR1 SGHTA and CDR2 FQGTGA.

Only a few counts were recorded for this clonotype. This rearrangement joins TRBV9 to TRBJ2-5; 11 bases match TRBD2. The V gene end was trimmed by 3 bases and the J gene end by 5 bases; junction bases not matched to a gene: 12. The CDR3 spans 17 residues. CDR1 and CDR2 (germline): SGDLS, YYNGEE. CDR3 bases: TGTGCCAGCAGCGGGTTCCCGACTAGCGGGAAGGGGGAGACCCAGTACTTC. Its protein product is CASSGFPTSGKGETQYF.

The J gene is TRBJ2-1, the V gene TRBV7-7; D is uncertain. CDR3 length: 13 amino acids. The germline V and J ends were trimmed by 5 bases and 7 bases, with 12 bases remaining between them. From germline, CDR1 is SSHAT and CDR2 FNYEAQ (reference sequence). The CDR3 DNA is TGTGCCAGCAGCCAGAACGCACGGAATGAGCAGTTCTTC. Encoded protein: CASSQNARNEQFF.

The V gene is TRBV5-1, the J gene TRBJ1-2; 7 nucleotides match TRBD1. This CDR3 spans 13 amino acids. Trimming took 3 bases from V and 13 from J; bases not matched to a gene: 12. Germline values: CDR1 SGHRS, CDR2 YFSETQ. The CDR3 spells CASSYDREPTSTF. The CDR3 DNA follows: TGCGCCAGCAGCTACGACAGGGAACCTACCTCCACCTTC.

The J gene is TRBJ2-5, the V gene TRBV6-1; D is uncertain. Trimming took off 6 bases at V and 8 bases at J, with 16 bases between the two ends. The CDR3 loop spans 13 amino acids. Germline V gene data show CDR1 as MNHNS and CDR2 as SASEGT. CDR3 sequence: CASSLGPQTTQYF. CDR3 nucleotide sequence: TGTGCCAGCAGCCTCGGACCGCAGACTACCCAGTACTTC.

This clonotype came up many times. V is TRBV28 and J is TRBJ2-1; a weak D match, TRBD2 (5 bases). This CDR3 is 12 amino acids long. The V gene lost 10 bases and the J gene lost 7 bases, with 14 bases spanning the gap. The germline gives CDR1 MDHEN, CDR2 SYDVKM. The CDR3 loop reads CATRDYPNEQFF. Here the CDR3 DNA reads TGTGCCACCCGAGACTATCCAAATGAGCAGTTCTTC.

This clonotype occurred a few times. The chain is built from TRBV7-8 and TRBJ2-3, with 8 bases that match TRBD2. The J segment lost 4 bases and the V segment lost 5 bases, leaving 5 bases of the junction unmatched. The CDR3 length is 14 residues. The germline V gene encodes CDR1 SGHVS and CDR2 FQNEAQ. The CDR3 loop is CASSTTSGPDTQYF. CDR3 nucleotides: TGTGCCAGCAGCACTACTAGCGGTCCAGATACGCAGTATTTT.

V gene TRBV11-2 combines with J gene TRBJ2-5; the match to TRBD2 covers 16 bases. Germline V lookup: CDR1 SGHAT, CDR2 FQNNGV. This CDR3 is built from 18 residues. The V and J ends lost 3 bases and 1 base, in that order; junction bases with no gene match: 5. CDR3 protein: CASSLYGTSGRVQETQYF. The CDR3 DNA sequence: TGTGCCAGCAGCTTGTATGGGACTAGCGGGAGGGTCCAAGAGACCCAGTACTTC. Full variable domain (rest looked up from reference TRBV11-2 and TRBJ2-5): EAGVAQSPRYKIIEKRQSVAFWCNPISGHATLYWYQQILGQGPKLLIQFQNNGVVDDSQLPKDRFSAERLKGVDSTLKIQPAKLEDSAVYLCASSLYGTSGRVQETQYFGPGTRLLVL.